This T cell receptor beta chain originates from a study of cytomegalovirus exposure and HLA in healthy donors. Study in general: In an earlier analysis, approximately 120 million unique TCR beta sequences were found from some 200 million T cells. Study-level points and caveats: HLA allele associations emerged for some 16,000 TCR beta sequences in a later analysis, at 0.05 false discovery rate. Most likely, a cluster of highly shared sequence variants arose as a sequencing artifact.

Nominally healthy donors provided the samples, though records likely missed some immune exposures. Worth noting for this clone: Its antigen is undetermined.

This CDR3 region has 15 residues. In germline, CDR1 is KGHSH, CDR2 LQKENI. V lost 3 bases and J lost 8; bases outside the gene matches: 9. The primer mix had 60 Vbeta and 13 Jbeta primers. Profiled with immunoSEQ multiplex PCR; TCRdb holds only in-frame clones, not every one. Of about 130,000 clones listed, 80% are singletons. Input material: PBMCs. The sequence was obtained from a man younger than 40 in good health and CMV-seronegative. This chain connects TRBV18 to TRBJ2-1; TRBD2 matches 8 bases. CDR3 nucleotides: TGTGCCAGCTCACCGGGACTAGGTGTATCGGATGAGCAGTTCTTC. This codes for CASSPGLGVSDEQFF.